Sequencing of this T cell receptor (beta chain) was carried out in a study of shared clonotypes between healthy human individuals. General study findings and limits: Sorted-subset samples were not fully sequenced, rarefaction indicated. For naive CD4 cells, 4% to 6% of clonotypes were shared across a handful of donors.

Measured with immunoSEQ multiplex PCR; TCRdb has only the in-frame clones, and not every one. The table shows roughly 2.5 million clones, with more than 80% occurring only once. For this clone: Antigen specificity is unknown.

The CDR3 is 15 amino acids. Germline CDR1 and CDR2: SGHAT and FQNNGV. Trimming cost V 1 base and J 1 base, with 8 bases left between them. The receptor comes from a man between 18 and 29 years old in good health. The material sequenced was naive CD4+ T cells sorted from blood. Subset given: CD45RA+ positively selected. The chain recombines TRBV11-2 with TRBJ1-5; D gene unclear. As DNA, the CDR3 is TGTGCCAGCAGCTTAGGGATTGGGAGCAATCAGCCCCAGCATTTT. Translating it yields CASSLGIGSNQPQHF.